The rows below give T cell receptor beta chains drawn from one sample of a study of blood T cell repertoires in COVID-19. Some clones are missing from TCRdb's copy, which holds only in-frame ones; the method was immunoSEQ multiplex PCR. The table shows about 180,000 clones, with 90% to 95% occurring only once. Input material: peripheral blood. The receptor source for this set is a man aged 45-65 years with acute or convalescent COVID-19. Both conserved end residues are part of each CDR3. A D gene is named only where the DNA matches it firmly. The size entry is marked missing in some rows and otherwise reads once, few, many or a size class.

D gene	V gene	clone size	J gene	CDR3 DNA	CDR3 protein
TRBD2	TRBV7-2	NA	TRBJ2-1	TGTGCCAGCAGCTTACTCGGGACTAGCTTAAATGAGCAGTTCTTC	CASSLLGTSLNEQFF
NA	TRBV19	NA	TRBJ1-1	TGTGCCAGTCGGAAGAATGGCGGCACTGAAGCTTTCTTT	CASRKNGGTEAFF
TRBD1	TRBV6-5	NA	TRBJ1-2	TGTGCCAGCAGTCGGACAGGGCGATCTAACTATGGCTACACCTTC	CASSRTGRSNYGYTF
NA	TRBV10-1	NA	TRBJ1-1	TGCGCCAGCAGTGAGGGTTTAATGGCCGGAGGGACTGAAGCTTTCTTT	CASSEGLMAGGTEAFF
NA	TRBV27	NA	TRBJ2-1	TGTGCCAGCAGTTTAGGGAGACTTGAAACGCGAAAATACAATGAGCAGTTCTTC	CASSLGRLETRKYNEQFF
NA	TRBV7-2	once	TRBJ1-1	TGTGCCAGCAGCTTAGTTCCGGGGAACACTGAAGCTTTCTTT	CASSLVPGNTEAFF
NA	TRBV24-1	NA	TRBJ1-4	TGTGCCACCAGTGACCCCCGGGCGGGGATTAATGAAAAACTGTTTTTT	CATSDPRAGINEKLFF
TRBD1	TRBV19	NA	TRBJ1-5	TGTGCCAGTAGTATAGACAGGGGGATCAGCAATCAGCCCCAGCATTTT	CASSIDRGISNQPQHF
TRBD1	TRBV4-1	NA	TRBJ1-2	TGCGCCAGCAGCCAAGTGGGGGACAGGCACTTTTATGGCTACACCTTC	CASSQVGDRHFYGYTF
NA	TRBV5-1	NA	TRBJ1-2	TGCGCCAGCAGCTTCGGGATTCTAGCTAACTATGGCTACACCTTC	CASSFGILANYGYTF
NA	TRBV7-3	NA	TRBJ2-5	TGTGCCAGCAGCAGGTTGGGGGGAGGCGAGACCCAGTACTTC	CASSRLGGGETQYF
NA	TRBV10-3	NA	TRBJ1-6	TGTGCCATCAGTGATATACAGGGTGGCTCACCCCTCCACTTT	CAISDIQGGSPLHF
NA	TRBV28	NA	TRBJ2-7	TGTGCCAGCTTGAGTGGCAGCGCAAACTACGAGCAGTACTTC	CASLSGSANYEQYF
NA	TRBV19	NA	TRBJ1-2	TGTGCCAGTAGTATGGGGCTGGGAACTAACTATGGCTACACCTTC	CASSMGLGTNYGYTF
TRBD1	TRBV3-1/TRBV3-2	NA	TRBJ1-1	TGTGCCAGCAGCCAAACGGGAGGGGGCAGGAACACTGAAGCTTTCTTT	CASSQTGGGRNTEAFF
NA	TRBV6-5	NA	TRBJ1-5	TGTGCCAGCAGTTTGGCAGGGGTGAGCAATCAGCCCCAGCATTTT	CASSLAGVSNQPQHF
NA	TRBV11-2	NA	TRBJ2-1	TGTGCCAGCAGCTTAAATGGACCTCCGGGGGAGCAGTTCTTC	CASSLNGPPGEQFF
NA	TRBV10-1	NA	TRBJ2-7	TGCGCCAGCAGTGAGTCTCCCGCTGGGACGGCGGGGAACGAGCAGTACTTC	CASSESPAGTAGNEQYF
TRBD1	TRBV19	NA	TRBJ2-5	TGTGCCAGTAGTGCCCAGACAGGGTCCGAGACCCAGTACTTC	CASSAQTGSETQYF
TRBD1	TRBV6-6	NA	TRBJ1-3	TGTGCCAGCACTACCGGACAGGGCGCTGGAAACACCATATATTTT	CASTTGQGAGNTIYF
NA	TRBV7-9	NA	TRBJ1-5	TGTGCCAGCAGCCGGACAGACAATCAGCCCCAGCATTTT	CASSRTDNQPQHF
TRBD1	TRBV19	NA	TRBJ2-2	TGTGCCAGTAGTGGGACAGGGCGCACCGGGGAGCTGTTTTTT	CASSGTGRTGELFF
TRBD1	TRBV19	NA	TRBJ1-5	TGTGCCGTGCAACAGGGGTTCAATCAGCCCCAGCATTTT	CAVQQGFNQPQHF
TRBD1	TRBV15	NA	TRBJ1-5	TGTGCCACCAGCATTACAGGGGGCAATCAGCCCCAGCATTTT	CATSITGGNQPQHF
NA	TRBV10-2	NA	TRBJ2-7	TGCGCCAGCAGTGGTCGGGAGACGAGCGAGCAGTACTTC	CASSGRETSEQYF
TRBD2	TRBV7-9	NA	TRBJ2-3	TGTGCCAGCAGCTTAGATCTGAACACGGGGGGTTTGTGGTATTTT	CASSLDLNTGGLWYF
TRBD2	TRBV4-1	NA	TRBJ2-7	TGCGCCAGCAGCCAAGTACTAGCGGGAACCTACGAGCAGTACTTC	CASSQVLAGTYEQYF
NA	TRBV28	NA	TRBJ1-1	TGTGCCAGTAGGGACACCTACACTGAAGCTTTCTTT	CASRDTYTEAFF
NA	TRBV6-5	NA	TRBJ1-4	TGTGCCAGCAGTTATGGGGGGAGGCTCGGTGAAAAACTGTTTTTT	CASSYGGRLGEKLFF
TRBD1	TRBV6-5	NA	TRBJ1-6	TGTGCCAGCAGTTACTCGGGGACAGGGGGCTCACCCCTCCACTTT	CASSYSGTGGSPLHF
TRBD1	TRBV5-1	NA	TRBJ1-2	TGCGCCAGCAGCTCCGGGACAGAGGGGTATGGCTACACCTTC	CASSSGTEGYGYTF
TRBD1	TRBV11-3	NA	TRBJ2-2	TGTGCCAGCAGCCTAAGGACAGGAGAAAACACCGGGGAGCTGTTTTTT	CASSLRTGENTGELFF
NA	TRBV7-9	NA	TRBJ1-5	TGTGCCAGCAGCCCCGGGGGGTCCAATCAGCCCCAGCATTTT	CASSPGGSNQPQHF
NA	TRBV7-9	NA	TRBJ2-5	TGTGCCAGCAGCTATAGAGGGGGAAGGGAGACCCAGTACTTC	CASSYRGGRETQYF
NA	TRBV6-5	NA	TRBJ1-1	TGTGCCAGCAGTAGAACCGGGACATTGAACACTGAAGCTTTCTTT	CASSRTGTLNTEAFF
TRBD1	TRBV28	NA	TRBJ2-7	TGTGCCAGCAGTAACCCCAGCAACAGGGGTTACGAGCAGTACTTC	CASSNPSNRGYEQYF
NA	TRBV18	NA	TRBJ1-5	TGTGCCAGCTCACCCCAAACAGGGAAGGGTCAGCCCCAGCATTTT	CASSPQTGKGQPQHF
TRBD1	TRBV5-5	NA	TRBJ2-7	TGTGCCAGCAGCTTACAGGGGCAACAGAACGAGCAGTACTTC	CASSLQGQQNEQYF
TRBD2	TRBV28	once	TRBJ2-5	TGTGCCAGCAGAGCGGGAGGGCCGCGGGAGACCCAGTACTTC	CASRAGGPRETQYF
NA	TRBV9	NA	TRBJ2-2	TGTGCCAGCAGCTTAGCATCCACCGGGGAGCTGTTTTTT	CASSLASTGELFF
NA	TRBV28	NA	TRBJ1-4	TGTGCCAGCAGTCCGAGGACAGCCTCTGCAACTAATGAAAAACTGTTTTTT	CASSPRTASATNEKLFF
NA	TRBV27	NA	TRBJ1-5	TGTGCCAGCAGTTTAGCGGCAGGGTCCCAGCCCCAGCATTTT	CASSLAAGSQPQHF
NA	TRBV5-1	NA	TRBJ1-5	TGCGCCAGCAGCTTGGATGGGGCGGTTCAGCCCCAGCATTTT	CASSLDGAVQPQHF
TRBD1	TRBV6-6	NA	TRBJ1-5	TGTGCCAACGGACAGGGGCGGAATCAGCCCCAGCATTTT	CANGQGRNQPQHF
NA	TRBV29-1	once	TRBJ1-5	TGCAGCGTTGAAGAGGGAGGGAATCAGCCCCAGCATTTT	CSVEEGGNQPQHF
TRBD1	TRBV27	NA	TRBJ2-7	TGTGCCAGCTCTACACCGGGACAGGGCTACGAGCAGTACTTC	CASSTPGQGYEQYF
NA	TRBV5-6	NA	TRBJ1-1	TGTGCCAGCAGCGTCTGGACAACCTGGGGCACTGAAGCTTTCTTT	CASSVWTTWGTEAFF
TRBD2	TRBV27	NA	TRBJ2-7	TGTGCCAGCAGTCCCGGGGTAGCGGGAGTCTACGAGCAGTACTTC	CASSPGVAGVYEQYF
TRBD1	TRBV28	NA	TRBJ2-3	TGTGCCAGCAGCTACAGACAGGGAAGGACAGATACGCAGTATTTT	CASSYRQGRTDTQYF
TRBD2	TRBV27	NA	TRBJ2-1	TGTGCCAGCAGTTTATCGCGACTAGCGGGAGGTCGCTCCTACAATGAGCAGTTCTTC	CASSLSRLAGGRSYNEQFF
NA	TRBV12-3/TRBV12-4	NA	TRBJ1-3	TGTGCCAGCAGTTTGGGACTAGACACCATATATTTT	CASSLGLDTIYF
TRBD2	TRBV30	NA	TRBJ2-6	TGTGCCTGGAGGGGACTATACAAGTTCTCTGGGGCCAACGTCCTGACTTTC	CAWRGLYKFSGANVLTF
TRBD1	TRBV6-5	NA	TRBJ1-6	TGTGCCAGCACCCGAACGGGACAGGGGAATTCACCCCTCCACTTT	CASTRTGQGNSPLHF
TRBD1	TRBV5-1	few	TRBJ2-5	TGCGCCAGCAGAAAGACAGGGATGAGCGAAGAGACCCAGTACTTC	CASRKTGMSEETQYF
NA	TRBV4-1	NA	TRBJ2-1	TGCGCCAGCAGCCAAGATTTATCAAGGCTAGGCGGGGACAATGAGCAGTTCTTC	CASSQDLSRLGGDNEQFF